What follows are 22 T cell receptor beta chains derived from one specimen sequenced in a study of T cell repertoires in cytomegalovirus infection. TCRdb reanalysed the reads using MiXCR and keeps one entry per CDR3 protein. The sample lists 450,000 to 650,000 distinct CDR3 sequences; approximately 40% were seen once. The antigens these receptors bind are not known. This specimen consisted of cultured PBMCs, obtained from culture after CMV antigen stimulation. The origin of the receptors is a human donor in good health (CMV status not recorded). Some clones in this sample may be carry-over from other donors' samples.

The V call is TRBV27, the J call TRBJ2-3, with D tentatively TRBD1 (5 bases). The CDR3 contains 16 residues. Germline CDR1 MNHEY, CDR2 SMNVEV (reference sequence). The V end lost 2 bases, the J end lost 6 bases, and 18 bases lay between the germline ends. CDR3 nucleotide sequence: TGTGCCAGCAGTTTAATCGGCGACAGCTTCGGGGATACGCAGTATTTT. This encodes CASSLIGDSFGDTQYF.

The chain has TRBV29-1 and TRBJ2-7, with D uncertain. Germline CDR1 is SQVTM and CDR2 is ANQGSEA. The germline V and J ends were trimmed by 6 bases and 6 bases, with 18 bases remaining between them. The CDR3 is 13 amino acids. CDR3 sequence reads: CSVAWATWGEQYF. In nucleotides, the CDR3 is TGCAGCGTCGCCTGGGCCACTTGGGGCGAGCAGTACTTC.

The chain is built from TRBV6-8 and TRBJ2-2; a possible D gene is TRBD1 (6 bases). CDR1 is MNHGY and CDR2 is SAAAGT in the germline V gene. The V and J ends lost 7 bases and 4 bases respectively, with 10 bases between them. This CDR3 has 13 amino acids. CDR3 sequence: CASNPTGTGELFF. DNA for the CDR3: TGTGCCAGCAATCCGACAGGCACCGGGGAGCTGTTTTTT.

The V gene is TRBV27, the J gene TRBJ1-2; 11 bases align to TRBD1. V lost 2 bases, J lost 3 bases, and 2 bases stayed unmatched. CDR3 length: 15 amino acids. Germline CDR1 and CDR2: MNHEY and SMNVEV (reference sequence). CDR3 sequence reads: CASSLGTGGHYGYTF. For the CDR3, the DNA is TGTGCCAGCAGTTTAGGGACAGGGGGGCACTATGGCTACACCTTC.

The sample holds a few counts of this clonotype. CDR3 region: CASSTSGSTGELFF. The CDR3 coding sequence is TGTGCCAGCAGCACGAGCGGGAGCACCGGGGAGCTGTTTTTT. This chain connects TRBV7-6 to TRBJ2-2; TRBD2 matches at 8 bases. Per the germline V gene, CDR1 is SGHVS and CDR2 is FNYEAQ. This CDR3 comprises 14 residues. V dropped 5 bases and J dropped 4; count of bases not matched to a gene: 3.

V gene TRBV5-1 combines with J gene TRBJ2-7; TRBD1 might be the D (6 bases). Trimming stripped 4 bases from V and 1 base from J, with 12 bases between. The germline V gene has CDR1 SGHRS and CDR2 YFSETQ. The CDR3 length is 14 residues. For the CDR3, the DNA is TGCGCCAGCAGCGAAAACAGGGAATCCTACGAGCAGTACTTC. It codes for CASSENRESYEQYF.

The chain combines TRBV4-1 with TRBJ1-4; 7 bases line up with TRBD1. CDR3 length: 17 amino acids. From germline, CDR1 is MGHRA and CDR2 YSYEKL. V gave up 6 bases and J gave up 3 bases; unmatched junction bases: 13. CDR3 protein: CASSKEGAGAPNEKLFF. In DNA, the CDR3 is TGCGCCAGCAGTAAAGAGGGGGCCGGGGCGCCTAATGAAAAACTGTTTTTT.

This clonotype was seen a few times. In nucleotides, the CDR3 is TGTGCCAGCAGTGTCCCGGGACCCGGACTAGCGCAAGGTCTCACAGATACGCAGTATTTT. It specifies CASSVPGPGLAQGLTDTQYF. The chain combines TRBV6-1 with TRBJ2-3; TRBD2 matches 9 bases. The V gene end was trimmed by 4 bases and the J gene end by 2 bases; junction bases not matched to a gene: 19. CDR1 and CDR2 from the germline V gene are MNHNS and SASEGT. The CDR3 spans 20 residues.

The CDR3 DNA is TGTGCCAGCAGCTCACCCCGGGACAGGGGGCGTCCTGGAAACACCATATATTTT. This codes for CASSSPRDRGRPGNTIYF. The J gene is TRBJ1-3, the V gene TRBV7-6, with TRBD1 matching over 12 bases. Germline loops: CDR1 SGHVS, CDR2 FNYEAQ. The CDR3 is 18 residues long. V was clipped by 4 bases and J by 2 bases; unmatched bases: 9.

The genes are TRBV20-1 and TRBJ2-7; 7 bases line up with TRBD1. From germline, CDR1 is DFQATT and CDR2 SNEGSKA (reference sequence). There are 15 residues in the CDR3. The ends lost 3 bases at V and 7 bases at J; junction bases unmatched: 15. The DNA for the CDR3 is TGCAGTGCTAGCCGGGACAGCGAGTCTCTAATGGAGCAGTACTTC. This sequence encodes CSASRDSESLMEQYF.

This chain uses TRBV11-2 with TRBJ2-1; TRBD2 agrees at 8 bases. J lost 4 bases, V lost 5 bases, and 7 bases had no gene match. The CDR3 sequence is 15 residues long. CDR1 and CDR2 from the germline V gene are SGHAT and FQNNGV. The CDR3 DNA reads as TGTGCCAGCAGCCCCGGGGCGGGGGGATACAATGAGCAGTTCTTC. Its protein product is CASSPGAGGYNEQFF.

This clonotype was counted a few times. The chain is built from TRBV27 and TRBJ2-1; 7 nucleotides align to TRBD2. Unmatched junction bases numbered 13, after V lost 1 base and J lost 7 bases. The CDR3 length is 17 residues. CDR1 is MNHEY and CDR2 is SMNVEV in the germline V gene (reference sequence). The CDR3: CASSLYPGGGSFNEQFF. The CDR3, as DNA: TGTGCCAGCAGTTTATATCCGGGTGGCGGGAGTTTTAATGAGCAGTTCTTC.

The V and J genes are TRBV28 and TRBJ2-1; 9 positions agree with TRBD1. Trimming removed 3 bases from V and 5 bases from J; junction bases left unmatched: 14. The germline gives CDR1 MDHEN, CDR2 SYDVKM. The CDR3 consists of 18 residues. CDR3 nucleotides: TGTGCCAGCAGTTTCGCGGACAGGGGCCGGTGGGGTCACAATGAGCAGTTCTTC. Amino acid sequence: CASSFADRGRWGHNEQFF. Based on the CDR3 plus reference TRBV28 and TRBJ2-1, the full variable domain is DVKVTQSSRYLVKRTGEKVFLECVQDMDHENMFWYRQDPGLGLRLIYFSYDVKMKEKGDIPEGYSVSREKKERFSLILESASTNQTSMYLCASSFADRGRWGHNEQFFGPGTRLTVL.

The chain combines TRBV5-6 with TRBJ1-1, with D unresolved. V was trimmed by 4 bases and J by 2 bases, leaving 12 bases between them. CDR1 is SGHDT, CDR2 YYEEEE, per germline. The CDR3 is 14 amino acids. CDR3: CASSTRGLNTEAFF. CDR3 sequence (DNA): TGTGCCAGCAGCACGCGAGGTTTAAACACTGAAGCTTTCTTT.

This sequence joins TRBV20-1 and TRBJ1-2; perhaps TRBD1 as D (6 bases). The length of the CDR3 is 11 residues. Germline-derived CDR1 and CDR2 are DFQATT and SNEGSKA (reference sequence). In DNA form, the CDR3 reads TGCAGCAGCAGGGGTACCTATGGCTACACCTTC. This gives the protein CSSRGTYGYTF.

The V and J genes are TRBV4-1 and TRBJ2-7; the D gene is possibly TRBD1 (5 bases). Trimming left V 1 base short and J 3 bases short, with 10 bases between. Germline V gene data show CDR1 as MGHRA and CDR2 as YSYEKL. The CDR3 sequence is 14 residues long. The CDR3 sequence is CASSQGQGLYEQYF. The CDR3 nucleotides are TGCGCCAGCAGCCAAGGCCAGGGCCTCTACGAGCAGTACTTC.

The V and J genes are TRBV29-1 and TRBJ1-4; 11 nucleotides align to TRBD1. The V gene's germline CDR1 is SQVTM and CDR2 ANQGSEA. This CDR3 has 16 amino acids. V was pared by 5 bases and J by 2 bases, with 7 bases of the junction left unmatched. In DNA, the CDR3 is TGCAGCGTTTCCGGGACAGGGGGGTCGACTAATGAAAAACTGTTTTTT. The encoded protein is CSVSGTGGSTNEKLFF. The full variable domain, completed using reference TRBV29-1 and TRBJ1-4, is SAVISQKPSRDICQRGTSLTIQCQVDSQVTMMFWYRQQPGQSLTLIATANQGSEATYESGFVIDKFPISRPNLTFSTLTVSNMSPEDSSIYLCSVSGTGGSTNEKLFFGSGTQLSVL.

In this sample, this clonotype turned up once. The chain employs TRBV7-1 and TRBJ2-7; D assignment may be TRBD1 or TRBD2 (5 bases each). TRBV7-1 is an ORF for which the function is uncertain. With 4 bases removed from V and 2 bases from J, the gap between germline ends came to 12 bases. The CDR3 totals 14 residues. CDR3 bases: TGTGCCAGCAGCTACCGGGGACCTGCCTACGAGCAGTACTTC. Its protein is CASSYRGPAYEQYF.

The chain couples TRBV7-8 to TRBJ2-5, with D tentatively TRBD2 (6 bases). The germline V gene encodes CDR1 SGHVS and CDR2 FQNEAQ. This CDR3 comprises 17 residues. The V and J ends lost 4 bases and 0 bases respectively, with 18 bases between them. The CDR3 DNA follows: TGTGCCAGCAGCTGGGGGGTAGCGGAAACGTACCAAGAGACCCAGTACTTC. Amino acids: CASSWGVAETYQETQYF.

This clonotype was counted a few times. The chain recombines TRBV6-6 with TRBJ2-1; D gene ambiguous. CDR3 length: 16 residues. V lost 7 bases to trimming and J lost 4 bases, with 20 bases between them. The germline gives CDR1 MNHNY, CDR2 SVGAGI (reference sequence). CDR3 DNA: TGTGCCAGCACCAACGCTGGGTCGGAAAGATACAATGAGCAGTTCTTC. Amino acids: CASTNAGSERYNEQFF.

The CDR3 sequence: CASSYPGLELNEQFF. The CDR3 nucleotides read TGTGCCAGCAGTTACCCCGGGCTAGAGCTTAATGAGCAGTTCTTC. This chain joins TRBV6-5 and TRBJ2-1; no clear D. This CDR3 region has 15 residues. With 2 bases removed from V and 7 bases from J, the gap between germline ends came to 15 bases. Germline V gene data show CDR1 as MNHEY and CDR2 as SVGAGI.

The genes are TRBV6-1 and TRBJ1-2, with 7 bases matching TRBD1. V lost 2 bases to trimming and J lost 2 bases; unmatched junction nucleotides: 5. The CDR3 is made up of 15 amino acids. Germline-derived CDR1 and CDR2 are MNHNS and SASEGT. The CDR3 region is CASSEFTRGNYGYTF. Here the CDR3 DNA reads TGTGCCAGCAGTGAATTCACCAGGGGGAACTATGGCTACACCTTC.